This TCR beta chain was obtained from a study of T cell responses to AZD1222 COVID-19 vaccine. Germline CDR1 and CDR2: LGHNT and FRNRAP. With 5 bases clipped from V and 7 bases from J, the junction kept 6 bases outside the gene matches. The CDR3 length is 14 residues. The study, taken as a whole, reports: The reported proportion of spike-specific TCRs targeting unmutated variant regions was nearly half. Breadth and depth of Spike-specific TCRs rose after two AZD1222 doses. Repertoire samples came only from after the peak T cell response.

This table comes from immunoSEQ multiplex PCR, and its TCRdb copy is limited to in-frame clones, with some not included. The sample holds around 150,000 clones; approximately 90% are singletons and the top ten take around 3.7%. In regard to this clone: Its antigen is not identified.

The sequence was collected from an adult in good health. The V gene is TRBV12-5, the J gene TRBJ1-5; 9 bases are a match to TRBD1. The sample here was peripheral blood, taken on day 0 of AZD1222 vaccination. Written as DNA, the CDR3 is TGTGCTAGTGGTACCGGGACAGGGTCCCAGCCCCAGCATTTT. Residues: CASGTGTGSQPQHF.